One sample yielded the 28 T cell receptor beta chains listed below, sequenced in a study of CD8 T cells in ankylosing spondylitis. Study-level points and caveats: Characteristic of ankylosing spondylitis blood, it appeared, was a TCR beta motif comprising about eight highly homologous variants.

TCRdb analysed the 5' RACE reads with MiXCR anew, one entry per CDR3 protein. The sample includes around 770,000 distinct CDR3 sequences, around 17% of them seen just once. No antigen is known for these receptors. The sequencing input was blood, either unsorted or a sorted T cell fraction (not recorded which). Receptor source: a male donor with ankylosing spondylitis.

The rearrangement joins TRBV12-3 or TRBV12-4 to TRBJ1-1; no definite D call. Trimming took 8 bases from V and 5 from J, leaving 12 bases between them. The CDR3 length is 12 residues. The CDR3 here is CASSLKRTEAFF. In DNA form, the CDR3 reads TGTGCCAGCTCTTTAAAACGGACTGAAGCTTTCTTT.

This clonotype was seen a handful of times. The chain has TRBV6-1 and TRBJ1-1, with 7 bases aligning to TRBD1. CDR3 length: 16 amino acids. Germline CDR1 is MNHNS and CDR2 is SASEGT. Germline trimming cut 5 bases from V and 0 bases from J; bases unmatched to any gene: 9. In DNA form, the CDR3 reads TGTGCCAGCAGTCAGACGGGACAGACCATGAACACTGAAGCTTTCTTT. Its translation is CASSQTGQTMNTEAFF.

The J gene is TRBJ1-3, the V gene TRBV7-2, with D unclear. This CDR3 comprises 14 residues. Trimming took 1 base from V and 4 from J, leaving 8 bases between them. The V gene's germline CDR1 is SGHTA and CDR2 FQGNSA. CDR3 nucleotide sequence: TGTGCCAGCAGCTTAGTGGGCTTAGGAAACACCATATATTTT. This encodes CASSLVGLGNTIYF.

This clonotype has at least ten counts. The chain uses TRBV12-3 or TRBV12-4 and TRBJ1-4; D may be TRBD1 (5 bases). V lost 6 bases to trimming and J lost 7 bases, with 18 bases between them. The CDR3 extends over 15 amino acids. CDR3 region: CASSRGGLAIEKLFF. In DNA, the CDR3 is TGTGCCAGCAGCCGGGGGGGACTGGCGATTGAAAAACTGTTTTTT.

This clonotype was seen a few times. V is TRBV4-3 and J is TRBJ2-7, with 12 positions matching TRBD2. Unmatched junction bases numbered 5, after V lost 4 bases and J lost 4 bases. From germline, CDR1 is LGHNA and CDR2 YSLEER. The CDR3 is 15 amino acids. The CDR3 reads CASSRTGTSGYEQYF. Here the CDR3 DNA reads TGCGCCAGCAGCCGAACCGGGACTAGCGGGTACGAGCAGTACTTC.

The chain uses TRBV7-9 and TRBJ1-2; D ambiguous. The CDR3 length is 14 residues. V was clipped by 5 bases and J by 4 bases, with 14 bases between them. Germline V gene sequence: CDR1 SEHNR, CDR2 FQNEAQ (reference sequence). In nucleotides, the CDR3 is TGTGCCAGCAGCCCCCCGGCACTTGGCTATGGCTACACCTTC. Its translation is CASSPPALGYGYTF.

This clonotype was observed at least ten times. This chain joins TRBV7-6 and TRBJ1-4, with D perhaps matching TRBD1 (6 bases). The ends were cut back, 7 bases at V and 0 bases at J, with 12 bases in the middle. CDR1 is SGHVS and CDR2 is FNYEAQ in the germline V gene. This CDR3 is 15 amino acids long. CDR3 residues: CASTSNRATNEKLFF. CDR3 bases: TGTGCCAGCACCTCTAACAGGGCAACTAATGAAAAACTGTTTTTT.

This clonotype was counted only a few times. The gene calls are TRBV20-1 and TRBJ2-1; TRBD2 agrees at 7 bases. The V segment lost 2 bases and the J segment 2 bases; nucleotides outside the gene matches: 6. Per the germline V gene, CDR1 is DFQATT and CDR2 is SNEGSKA (reference sequence). The CDR3 extends over 15 amino acids. Here the CDR3 reads CSARKGLAAYNEQFF. The CDR3 DNA sequence: TGCAGTGCTAGAAAGGGCCTAGCGGCCTACAATGAGCAGTTCTTC.

There are a few counts of this clonotype. The rearrangement uses TRBV5-1 and TRBJ2-3; D call uncertain. Germline lookup yields CDR1 SGHRS and CDR2 YFSETQ. With 4 bases removed from V and 0 bases from J, the gap between germline ends came to 9 bases. The CDR3 runs to 14 residues. CDR3 residues: CASSRSSSTDTQYF. CDR3 DNA: TGCGCCAGCAGCCGGTCCTCTAGCACAGATACGCAGTATTTT.

This clonotype was seen a handful of times. J is TRBJ2-5 and V is TRBV28, with 10 bases that match TRBD1. With 6 bases clipped from V and 0 bases from J, the junction kept 10 bases outside the gene matches. The CDR3 extends over 17 amino acids. Germline CDR1 and CDR2: MDHEN and SYDVKM. DNA for the CDR3: TGTGCCAGCAGGGAAACCCCGGGACAGGGGTACCAAGAGACCCAGTACTTC. This sequence encodes CASRETPGQGYQETQYF.

The chain combines TRBV7-8 with TRBJ2-1; no reliable D call. Between the trimmed V and J ends, which lost 4 bases and 3 bases, there was a span of 10 bases. The CDR3 has 14 residues. Per the germline V gene, CDR1 is SGHVS and CDR2 is FQNEAQ. CDR3 region: CASSSAPRYNEQFF. The CDR3 region has the DNA TGTGCCAGCAGCTCAGCTCCTCGCTACAATGAGCAGTTCTTC.

This clonotype occurred a few times. The gene calls are TRBV20-1 and TRBJ2-1, with 14 bases identical to TRBD2. Trimming at V came to 3 bases and at J to 12 bases, leaving 13 bases not matched to a gene. Germline V lookup: CDR1 DFQATT, CDR2 SNEGSKA (reference sequence). This CDR3 has 16 amino acids. In DNA form, the CDR3 reads TGCAGTGCTAGCCTCAACCCCGGGACTAGCGGGAGTGTGCAGTTCTTC. This translates into CSASLNPGTSGSVQFF.

The rearrangement joins TRBV29-1 to TRBJ2-7; D unresolved. V was cut by 6 bases and J by 1 base, with 10 bases left in between. Looked up from germline, CDR1 is SQVTM and CDR2 is ANQGSEA. This CDR3 comprises 12 residues. The CDR3: CSVQDGSYEQYF. CDR3 DNA sequence: TGCAGCGTCCAAGACGGATCCTACGAGCAGTACTTC.

V and J are TRBV7-3 and TRBJ2-1; TRBD2 matches at 8 bases. The ends lost 1 base at V and 8 bases at J; junction bases unmatched: 13. Per germline, CDR1 SGHTA and CDR2 FQGTGA. The CDR3 runs 17 residues. CDR3 in amino acids: CASSLRGRGSGNYEQFF. DNA for the CDR3: TGTGCCAGCAGCTTAAGGGGGAGGGGTAGCGGGAACTATGAGCAGTTCTTC.

The V and J genes are TRBV6-2 or TRBV6-3 and TRBJ2-1; a possible D gene is TRBD2 (6 bases). From germline, CDR1 is MNHEY and CDR2 SVGEGT. The CDR3 contains 16 residues. V was cut by 2 bases and J by 2 bases, with 13 bases left in between. The CDR3, as DNA: TGTGCCAGCAGTTACGAGATGGGGGGAACCTACAATGAGCAGTTCTTC. It encodes CASSYEMGGTYNEQFF.

This clonotype was seen a few times. The chain joins TRBV7-9 to TRBJ2-7, with TRBD1 identical over 7 bases. V lost 4 bases to trimming and J lost 3 bases; unmatched junction nucleotides: 6. This CDR3 is built from 14 residues. CDR1 SEHNR and CDR2 FQNEAQ come from the germline V gene (reference sequence). CDR3 coding DNA: TGTGCCAGCAGCTCGGGACAGATTCTCTACGAGCAGTACTTC. It encodes CASSSGQILYEQYF.

The chain carries TRBV28 and TRBJ1-5, with unresolved D. The CDR3 contains 14 residues. The germline V and J ends were trimmed by 3 bases and 7 bases, with 13 bases remaining between them. The V gene's germline CDR1 is MDHEN and CDR2 SYDVKM. The CDR3 DNA reads TGTGCCAGCAGTTTTAGCCACGGGAACCAGCCCCAGCATTTT. Translation: CASSFSHGNQPQHF.

This clonotype was observed a few times. The rearrangement uses TRBV6-1 and TRBJ2-1; TRBD1 matches 11 bases. The CDR3 runs 15 residues. Germline V gene lookup returns CDR1 MNHNS and CDR2 SASEGT. Trimming removed 8 bases from V and 9 bases from J; junction bases left unmatched: 12. CDR3 coding DNA: TGTGCCAGCGCCCGTGGGACAGGGGGTATGGGTGAGCAGTTCTTC. This encodes CASARGTGGMGEQFF.

The CDR3 region has the DNA TGTGCCAGCAGTTGGAGAGCCTACGAGCAGTACTTC. Protein product: CASSWRAYEQYF. V is TRBV28 and J is TRBJ2-7, with D hard to call. Germline CDR1 MDHEN, CDR2 SYDVKM. CDR3 size: 12 residues. V lost 4 bases and J lost 2, with 6 bases in between.

In its sample, this clonotype was seen a few times. The rearrangement uses TRBV4-2 and TRBJ2-1, with a tentative D call TRBD2 (5 bases). Germline-derived CDR1 and CDR2 are LGHNA and YNFKEQ. The CDR3 runs to 13 residues. Trimming stripped 4 bases from V and 9 bases from J, with 13 bases between. For the CDR3, the DNA is TGTGCCAGCAGCCCTGGGAGAACACTTGAGCAGTTCTTC. Amino acid sequence: CASSPGRTLEQFF.

As for this clonotype: An end of the junction does not agree with germline; a read error may underlie this. This chain uses TRBV2 with TRBJ1-1; D not certain. The CDR3 has 10 amino acids. In germline, CDR1 is SNHLY, CDR2 FYNNEI. CDR3 protein: CASREGLAFF. CDR3 DNA sequence: TGTGCCAGCAGGGAAGGTCTAGCTTTTTTT.

This clonotype was recorded once. The chain is built from TRBV30 and TRBJ1-4; possibly TRBD1 for D (6 bases). The V gene lost 2 bases and the J gene lost 8 bases, with 9 bases spanning the gap. The CDR3 has 12 amino acids. Germline V gene lookup returns CDR1 GTSNPN and CDR2 SVGIG (reference sequence). The CDR3 here is CAWSRGGEKLFF. The CDR3 coding sequence is TGTGCCTGGAGTCGAGGGGGAGAAAAACTGTTTTTT.

This clonotype showed up just a few times. This sequence joins TRBV29-1 and TRBJ2-3, with a possible D match to TRBD2 (6 bases). Trimming cost V 6 bases and J 0 bases, with 16 bases left between them. Germline lookup yields CDR1 SQVTM and CDR2 ANQGSEA. This CDR3 is built from 15 residues. For the CDR3, the DNA is TGCAGCGTCGGCTCTTGGGGGGTTAGCACAGATACGCAGTATTTT. Its protein product is CSVGSWGVSTDTQYF.

This clonotype was counted a few times. CDR3: CASSLEGQGRNYGYTF. CDR3 bases: TGCGCCAGCAGCTTGGAGGGACAGGGCAGAAACTATGGCTACACCTTC. This chain connects TRBV5-1 to TRBJ1-2, with 9 nucleotides matching TRBD1. Germline V CDR1 and CDR2: SGHRS, YFSETQ. J gave up 2 bases and V 0 bases, and 5 bases lay outside the gene matches. This CDR3 contains 16 residues.

Ten or more counts support this clonotype. The rearrangement uses TRBV12-3 or TRBV12-4 and TRBJ2-3, with D unclear. V was cut by 4 bases and J by 7 bases, with 9 bases left in between. CDR3 size: 12 residues. The CDR3 region has the DNA TGTGCCAGCAGTTCGGACCGAAATACGCAGTATTTT. Its protein is CASSSDRNTQYF.

This clonotype came up a few times. This chain joins TRBV7-2 and TRBJ1-3; D might be TRBD1 (6 bases). The V gene lost 6 bases and the J gene lost 4 bases, with 19 bases spanning the gap. The CDR3 loop spans 16 amino acids. In germline, CDR1 is SGHTA, CDR2 FQGNSA. The CDR3: CASSRQIGGAGNTIYF. CDR3 DNA sequence: TGTGCCAGCAGTCGACAAATAGGGGGGGCAGGAAACACCATATATTTT.

The rearrangement uses TRBV7-3 and TRBJ2-3; D is perhaps TRBD2 (7 bases). The CDR3 sequence is 15 residues long. The germline CDR1 and CDR2 sequences are SGHTA and FQGTGA. Trimming stripped 8 bases from V and 0 bases from J, with 15 bases between. This chain's CDR3 is CASAGGGRSTDTQYF. DNA of the CDR3: TGTGCCAGCGCTGGGGGGGGGCGTAGCACAGATACGCAGTATTTT.

This clonotype was found a few times. This chain joins TRBV2 and TRBJ1-1; the D gene is possibly TRBD1 (5 bases). Trimming pared 7 bases from V and 0 bases from J, leaving 21 bases between. The CDR3 contains 17 residues. Germline CDR1 reads SNHLY; CDR2 reads FYNNEI. The CDR3 DNA sequence: TGTGCCAGCACCCAAGCCCCGGGACGGCTCATGAACACTGAAGCTTTCTTT. Its protein is CASTQAPGRLMNTEAFF.